Listed here are 2 T cell receptor beta chains from one sample, sequenced in a study of blood T cell repertoires in COVID-19. The table came from immunoSEQ multiplex PCR; TCRdb's copy has only in-frame clones and leaves some out. The sample lists roughly 100,000 clones, 85% occurring once. Sequencing was performed on peripheral blood. Receptors were obtained from a man between 50 and 59 years old with acute or convalescent COVID-19.

The rearrangement joins TRBV25-1 to TRBJ2-2; D gene ambiguous. Germline CDR1 MGHDK, CDR2 SYGVNS. This CDR3 is 14 amino acids long. Between the trimmed V and J ends, which lost 5 bases and 6 bases, there was a span of 13 bases. The CDR3 loop reads CASSFRRSAGELFF. CDR3 in DNA: TGTGCCAGCAGTTTCCGCAGGTCGGCCGGGGAGCTGTTTTTT.

This chain links TRBV9 with TRBJ2-5; 7 bases are a match to TRBD1. This CDR3 has 16 residues. The junction had 10 bases not matched to a gene; V was cut back by 1 base and J by 4 bases. Per germline, CDR1 SGDLS and CDR2 YYNGEE. The CDR3 is CASSVNPGQRGETQYF. DNA of the CDR3: TGTGCCAGCAGCGTAAACCCGGGACAGCGTGGAGAGACCCAGTACTTC. The full variable domain, rest sourced from reference TRBV9 and TRBJ2-5, is DSGVTQTPKHLITATGQRVTLRCSPRSGDLSVYWYQQSLDQGLQFLIQYYNGEERAKGNILERFSAQQFPDLHSELNLSSLELGDSALYFCASSVNPGQRGETQYFGPGTRLLVL.